The 22 T cell receptor beta chains reported below all come from one sample, sequenced in a study of T-cell reconstitution after alpha-beta-depleted transplantation in children. TCRbeta library construction was performed incorporating unique molecular identifiers. TCRdb re-derived calls from the PCR reads in MiXCR, one entry per CDR3 protein. Counted here are 400,000 to 500,000 distinct CDR3 sequences, approximately 10% occurring once; the ten biggest clones make up roughly 5%. The input for sequencing was PBMCs from the stem cell graft donor, taken from the stem cell graft. The source is a human donor who donated a stem cell graft to a child with acute myeloid leukemia.

The rearrangement links TRBV29-1 to TRBJ1-1; 10 positions match TRBD1. Germline V CDR1 and CDR2: SQVTM, ANQGSEA. The CDR3 consists of 16 residues. V gave up 4 bases and J gave up 0 bases; unmatched junction bases: 8. The CDR3 sequence: CSVVDLGQGMNTEAFF. The CDR3 bases are TGCAGCGTTGTGGACCTGGGACAGGGGATGAACACTGAAGCTTTCTTT.

In its sample, this clonotype was seen a few times. V usage is TRBV25-1 and J usage is TRBJ1-1; tentative D call: TRBD1 (6 bases). Per the germline V gene, CDR1 is MGHDK and CDR2 is SYGVNS. Trimming took 4 bases from V and 5 from J, leaving 11 bases between them. The CDR3 is 13 residues long. CDR3 loop: CASSVGGKTEAFF. CDR3 DNA: TGTGCCAGCAGTGTAGGGGGGAAAACTGAAGCTTTCTTT.

This clonotype has more than one count but fewer than ten. The chain couples TRBV20-1 to TRBJ1-2, with D tentatively TRBD1 (5 bases). Looked up from germline, CDR1 is DFQATT and CDR2 is SNEGSKA (reference sequence). V was clipped by 0 bases and J by 4 bases, with 15 bases between them. The CDR3 has 15 amino acids. The CDR3 sequence is CSARDSARGSYGYTF. The CDR3 DNA follows: TGCAGTGCTAGAGACAGCGCAAGGGGCTCCTATGGCTACACCTTC.

This clonotype was picked up a small number of times. The chain links TRBV12-3 or TRBV12-4 to TRBJ2-3; no clear D gene. The V end lost 3 bases, the J end lost 5 bases, and 6 bases lay between the germline ends. The CDR3 loop spans 12 amino acids. The DNA of the CDR3 is TGTGCCAGCAGTTTCTTACTAGATACGCAGTATTTT. It translates to CASSFLLDTQYF.

This clonotype was counted many times. The chain uses TRBV7-9 and TRBJ1-6, with D perhaps matching TRBD1 (5 bases). This CDR3 region has 14 residues. CDR1 is SEHNR, CDR2 FQNEAQ, per germline (reference sequence). V dropped 5 bases and J dropped 8 bases, with 13 bases sitting between them. CDR3 sequence (DNA): TGTGCCAGCAGCGTTGGGGACCGGCATTCACCCCTCCACTTT. It is translated as CASSVGDRHSPLHF.

This sequence joins TRBV14 and TRBJ2-2; 11 bases fit TRBD2. The CDR3 is 19 residues long. V lost 0 bases, J lost 2 bases, and 8 bases stayed unmatched. The germline V gene has CDR1 SGHDN and CDR2 FVKESK. This CDR3 is CASSQDRRTSGSNTGELFF. The CDR3 DNA is TGTGCCAGCAGCCAAGATCGGCGGACTAGCGGGTCTAACACCGGGGAGCTGTTTTTT. The full variable domain, rest sourced from reference TRBV14 and TRBJ2-2, is EAGVTQFPSHSVIEKGQTVTLRCDPISGHDNLYWYRRVMGKEIKFLLHFVKESKQDESGMPNNRFLAERTGGTYSTLKVQPAELEDSGVYFCASSQDRRTSGSNTGELFFGEGSRLTVL.

The chain employs TRBV25-1 and TRBJ2-3, with D possibly matching TRBD1 (7 bases). V was cut by 8 bases and J by 1 base, with 13 bases left in between. Germline CDR1 is MGHDK and CDR2 is SYGVNS. The CDR3 length is 14 residues. As DNA, the CDR3 is TGTGCCAGCGGCGGGACAGTTCGCACAGATACGCAGTATTTT. Its protein product is CASGGTVRTDTQYF.

This clonotype was recorded a few times. Sequence at one end of the junction differs from germline and may be a read error. The chain uses TRBV20-1 and TRBJ1-3; 8 nucleotides align to TRBD1. The germline CDR1 and CDR2 sequences are DFQATT and SNEGSKA (reference sequence). This CDR3 is 17 amino acids long. CDR3 in amino acids: CCARDHQTGAFGNTIYF. CDR3 sequence (DNA): TGCTGTGCTAGAGATCATCAGACAGGGGCTTTTGGAAACACCATATATTTT.

The V and J genes are TRBV27 and TRBJ2-1; the match to TRBD2 covers 9 bases. Trimming cost V 7 bases and J 7 bases; bases outside gene matches: 11. The V gene's germline CDR1 is MNHEY and CDR2 SMNVEV (reference sequence). This CDR3 has 15 amino acids. For the CDR3, the DNA is TGTGCCAGCACCCAATCAGCGGGAGGTGCAAATGAGCAGTTCTTC. Its translation: CASTQSAGGANEQFF.

This clonotype turned up a few times. The chain employs TRBV27 and TRBJ1-2, with 9 bases aligning to TRBD1. Germline CDR1 is MNHEY and CDR2 is SMNVEV (reference sequence). This CDR3 has 18 residues. Germline trimming cut 1 base from V and 2 bases from J; bases unmatched to any gene: 11. The CDR3 here is CASSLLGDRALINYGYTF. The CDR3 DNA sequence: TGTGCCAGCAGTTTATTGGGGGACAGGGCCCTTATAAACTATGGCTACACCTTC.

This clonotype was observed at least ten times. The chain links TRBV5-1 to TRBJ2-4; 8 bases align to TRBD2. CDR3 size: 13 residues. CDR1 is SGHRS, CDR2 YFSETQ, per germline. Germline trimming cut 4 bases from V and 5 bases from J; bases unmatched to any gene: 2. The CDR3 coding sequence is TGCGCCAGCAGCGGGACTAGAGAAAACATTCAGTACTTC. It is translated as CASSGTRENIQYF. Combining the CDR3 with reference TRBV5-1 and TRBJ2-4 gives the whole variable domain KAGVTQTPRYLIKTRGQQVTLSCSPISGHRSVSWYQQTPGQGLQFLFEYFSETQRNKGNFPGRFSGRQFSNSRSEMNVSTLELGDSALYLCASSGTRENIQYFGAGTRLSVL.

At least ten counts were recorded for this clonotype. The chain joins TRBV12-3 or TRBV12-4 to TRBJ1-1; D is possibly TRBD1 (6 bases). The CDR3 length is 14 residues. V was pared by 6 bases and J by 7 bases, with 18 bases between. CDR3 sequence (DNA): TGTGCCAGCAGCCCTAAGGGGGGCCTGGATGAAGCTTTCTTT. This translates into CASSPKGGLDEAFF.

This clonotype has a handful of counts. V usage is TRBV29-1 and J usage is TRBJ1-5, with 10 bases lining up with TRBD1. The germline gives CDR1 SQVTM, CDR2 ANQGSEA. The trim removed 0 bases at V and 2 bases at J, leaving 10 bases unmatched. The CDR3 extends over 18 amino acids. CDR3 coding DNA: TGCAGCGTTGAAGAGAAGGGACAGGGGATCTTCGGCAATCAGCCCCAGCATTTT. Translating it yields CSVEEKGQGIFGNQPQHF.

This clonotype was counted ten times or more. The chain couples TRBV4-3 to TRBJ2-7; 10 bases are shared with TRBD2. V lost 0 bases, J lost 4 bases, and 3 bases stayed unmatched. Germline-derived CDR1 and CDR2 are LGHNA and YSLEER. The CDR3 has 15 amino acids. Here the CDR3 DNA reads TGCGCCAGCAGCCAAGAAGGGACTAGCGCTTACGAGCAGTACTTC. It codes for CASSQEGTSAYEQYF.

This clonotype was counted a few times. CDR3 residues: CASSPYGRSTDTQYF. For the CDR3, the DNA is TGTGCCAGCAGTCCTTACGGGCGAAGCACAGATACGCAGTATTTT. The chain employs TRBV11-1 and TRBJ2-3, with unresolved D. Between the trimmed V and J ends, which lost 6 bases and 0 bases, there was a span of 13 bases. CDR1 is SGHAT, CDR2 FQDESV, per germline (reference sequence). CDR3 length equals 15 residues.

This clonotype came up many times. The rearrangement uses TRBV10-3 and TRBJ2-3; D possibly corresponds to TRBD2 (5 bases). Germline V gene sequence: CDR1 ENHRY, CDR2 SYGVKD. The CDR3 covers 14 residues. Trimming removed 3 bases from V and 1 base from J, with 8 bases in between. This CDR3 is CAISDEGGTDTQYF. CDR3 in DNA: TGTGCCATCAGTGATGAGGGCGGCACAGATACGCAGTATTTT.

This clonotype appeared a few times. The chain links TRBV6-1 to TRBJ1-2, with 7 bases that match TRBD1. Looked up from germline, CDR1 is MNHNS and CDR2 is SASEGT. The CDR3 contains 13 residues. The trim removed 5 bases at V and 8 bases at J, leaving 8 bases unmatched. This chain's CDR3 is CASSPRGVEGYTF. The CDR3, as DNA: TGTGCCAGCAGTCCCAGGGGGGTTGAGGGCTACACCTTC.

This clonotype was found many times. This chain joins TRBV6-6 and TRBJ2-3; D gene unclear. This CDR3 is built from 12 residues. Trimming removed 1 base from V and 6 bases from J, with 5 bases in between. Germline V lookup: CDR1 MNHNY, CDR2 SVGAGI (reference sequence). This CDR3 is CASSYFSDTQYF. The DNA of the CDR3 is TGTGCCAGCAGTTACTTCTCTGATACGCAGTATTTT.

This clonotype has a handful of counts. The chain uses TRBV6-5 and TRBJ2-3; a weak D match, TRBD1 (6 bases). Trimming cost V 0 bases and J 6 bases, with 22 bases left between them. From germline, CDR1 is MNHEY and CDR2 SVGAGI. The length of the CDR3 is 18 residues. DNA for the CDR3: TGTGCCAGCAGTTACTCGCGTATTGGGGGCCGTGATCCCGATACGCAGTATTTT. This codes for CASSYSRIGGRDPDTQYF.

The table lists this clonotype with a few counts. The gene calls are TRBV12-3 or TRBV12-4 and TRBJ2-3; no definite D call. CDR3 length: 16 amino acids. V was cut by 3 bases and J by 5 bases, with 18 bases left in between. The CDR3 region is CASSFRLREVIDTQYF. CDR3 in DNA: TGTGCCAGCAGTTTCCGACTCCGAGAGGTTATAGATACGCAGTATTTT.

This clonotype was seen a few times. The chain links TRBV6-1 to TRBJ2-5, with D tentatively TRBD1 (7 bases). This CDR3 has 16 amino acids. Germline values: CDR1 MNHNS, CDR2 SASEGT. Trimming cost V 6 bases and J 7 bases, with 24 bases left between them. The CDR3, as DNA: TGTGCCAGCAGGACTAGACAGGGCCTTCCCGAAGGGACCCAGTACTTC. Translated: CASRTRQGLPEGTQYF.

This sequence joins TRBV6-2 or TRBV6-3 and TRBJ1-2; weak D call: TRBD1 (6 bases). Trimming took 0 bases from V and 8 from J, leaving 13 bases between them. The CDR3 is 14 amino acids. CDR1 MNHEY and CDR2 SVGEGT come from the germline V gene. CDR3: CASSYSTGRKGYTF. Written as DNA, the CDR3 is TGTGCCAGCAGTTACTCGACAGGAAGGAAAGGCTACACCTTC.